The subject of this entry is one T cell receptor beta chain. This sample also contains other DNA sequences that code for the same CDR3. This entry is derived from a study of blood T cell repertoires in COVID-19. Trimming removed 3 bases from V and 1 base from J, with 7 bases in between. The V gene's germline CDR1 is SGHRS and CDR2 YFSETQ. The CDR3 length is 13 residues. Produced via immunoSEQ multiplex PCR; TCRdb's table is partial and in-frame only. The sample consists of roughly 430,000 clones, roughly 84% of them appearing once. This chain connects TRBV5-1 to TRBJ1-1, with a possible D match to TRBD1 (5 bases). What was sequenced was PBMCs or T cells enriched from blood (not recorded which). The sequence was collected from a woman in her late teens or twenties who had been exposed to COVID-19. The CDR3 spells CASSSGQNTEAFF. The CDR3 coding sequence is TGCGCCAGCAGCTCCGGACAGAACACTGAAGCTTTCTTT.